These T cell receptor beta chains were read from a single sample in a study of beta chain features in type 1 diabetes. Using immunoSEQ multiplex PCR, the repertoire was profiled, and TCRdb retains in-frame clones only, with some absent. In the table there are tens of thousands of clones, about 69% of which are singletons. The sample comprised Tregs from blood. The origin of the receptors is a man younger than 30 with type 1 diabetes. CDR3s include the opening cysteine and the closing phenylalanine or tryptophan. D genes are given only for firm matches. Where a row states a size, it is once, few, many or the class of an expanded clone; other rows omit it.

TRBJ2-2	TRBD2	.	TRBV7-8	CASSSGRFAGELFF	TGTGCCAGCAGCTCCGGGAGGTTCGCCGGGGAGCTGTTTTTT
TRBJ1-2	.	.	TRBV29-1	CSFRGGDGGAGYTF	TGCAGCTTCCGAGGAGGGGACGGAGGGGCGGGCTACACCTTC
TRBJ1-3	.	few	TRBV6-6	CASSRGSGSGNTIYF	TGTGCCAGCAGCCGCGGATCTGGAAGTGGAAACACCATATATTTT
TRBJ2-7	.	.	TRBV30	CAWSVRGEQYF	TGTGCCTGGAGTGTACGGGGCGAGCAGTACTTC
TRBJ2-1	.	.	TRBV15	CATSRDQDGGRNEQFF	TGTGCCACCAGCAGAGATCAAGACGGGGGTCGGAATGAGCAGTTCTTC
TRBJ1-2	.	once	TRBV28	CASSLGGGVSYGYTF	TGTGCCAGCAGTTTAGGAGGGGGGGTTTCCTATGGCTACACCTTC
TRBJ2-1	.	.	TRBV7-2	CASSLARGLAGGRHNEQFF	TGTGCCAGCAGCTTAGCCCGAGGGTTAGCAGGGGGGAGACACAATGAGCAGTTCTTC
TRBJ2-7	.	.	TRBV7-9	CASSLFLDRTDEQYF	TGTGCCAGCAGCTTATTCCTCGACAGGACCGACGAGCAGTACTTC
TRBJ2-4	TRBD1	.	TRBV7-9	CASRPVTGKNIQYF	TGTGCCAGCAGACCCGTGACAGGGAAAAACATTCAGTACTTC
TRBJ2-7	.	.	TRBV28	CAGGGLLRGEQYF	TGTGCCGGGGGGGGCTTATTACGGGGCGAGCAGTACTTC
TRBJ2-1	TRBD2	.	TRBV30	CAWSPWTSGYNEQFF	TGTGCCTGGAGCCCCTGGACTAGCGGTTACAATGAGCAGTTCTTC
TRBJ1-6	.	.	TRBV5-5	CASSRRVSPLHF	TGTGCCAGCAGCCGCAGGGTTTCACCCCTCCACTTT
TRBJ2-7	.	few	TRBV7-6	CASSLAPENYEQYF	TGTGCCAGCAGCTTAGCACCGGAGAACTACGAGCAGTACTTC
TRBJ2-5	TRBD2	.	TRBV19	CASSTAGGPQETQYF	TGTGCCAGTAGCACAGCGGGAGGGCCCCAAGAGACCCAGTACTTC
TRBJ2-1	.	.	TRBV20-1	CSARLNNEQFF	TGCAGTGCTAGACTAAACAATGAGCAGTTCTTC
TRBJ2-7	.	.	TRBV30	CAWSGRGAEKYF	TGTGCCTGGAGTGGGAGGGGCGCTGAGAAGTACTTC
TRBJ2-7	TRBD1	.	TRBV6-5	CASSYSFDRAYEQYF	TGTGCCAGCAGTTACTCCTTCGACAGGGCCTACGAGCAGTACTTC
TRBJ1-2	.	.	TRBV6-1	CASSSDRRFGYTF	TGTGCCAGCAGTTCTGACAGGCGTTTTGGCTACACCTTC
TRBJ2-5	.	.	TRBV21-1	CASSKRRPDRDQETQYF	TGTGCCAGCAGCAAAAGGAGGCCGGACAGGGATCAAGAGACCCAGTACTTC
TRBJ2-7	.	.	TRBV5-1	CASRTGQSSSEQYF	TGCGCCAGCAGGACTGGACAGTCCTCCTCCGAGCAGTACTTC
TRBJ2-1	TRBD1	.	TRBV28	CASSSGQGEQFF	TGTGCCAGCAGTTCCGGACAGGGAGAGCAGTTCTTC
TRBJ2-1	.	.	TRBV20-1	CSGPLYNEQFF	TGCAGTGGGCCGCTCTACAATGAGCAGTTCTTC
TRBJ2-7	TRBD1	few	TRBV7-2	CASRGTGTVPGEQYF	TGTGCCAGCAGGGGTACCGGGACAGTCCCGGGGGAGCAGTACTTC